This T cell receptor (beta chain) appears in the sequencing data of a study of shared clonotypes between healthy human individuals (dated by TCRdb to the early 2020s). Study-level background: The cohort included three men and a couple of women between 18 and 49 years of age. For each donor, three plates each were used for CD4 naive and CD4 memory, two plates were used for CD8 naive, and one plate was used for CD8 memory. To estimate repertoire size and how much clonotypes are shared between individuals, the study performed deep sequencing of blood TCR repertoires from five healthy adults. To increase sequencing depth and limit assay-specific biases, TCR repertoire library preparation and sequencing were carried out by different laboratories using diverse techniques. Between about 0.85 and 9.5 billion PBMCs per donor were obtained by leukapheresis. General conclusions and limits of the study: Because the study included only a small number of donors, the genetic and exposure-history diversity represented was limited. Pairwise subsampling led to the expectation that sequencing depth would affect the degree of clonotype sharing among donors. Higher generation probabilities were observed for clonotypes shared by all four sorted-subset donors than for non-shared clonotypes. Incomplete sequencing was indicated by rarefaction of sorted-subset datasets, despite the large sequencing depth. Sampling was limited to blood, and TCR repertoires in tissue likely differ from TCR repertoires in blood. Around 5.4% of naive CD4, 3.5% of naive CD8, approximately 2.2% of memory CD4, and 0.35% to 0.5% of memory CD8 clonotypes were shared across a few donors. Estimated clonotype richness was generally larger for naive than for memory subsets.

CD8 naive samples were CD45RO-negative cells positively selected for CCR7, giving a CD45RA+CCR7+ population that excluded TemRA cells. The donors were healthy, HIV-negative adults with no recently reported acute infections or vaccinations. All donors were Caucasian adults living in Nashville, Tennessee, USA. Blood was obtained by leukapheresis, after which PBMCs were separated by Ficoll-Histopaque density gradient centrifugation and cryopreserved in liquid nitrogen vapor phase. Purity and quantity of every magnetically sorted T cell population were checked by analytical flow cytometry. Genomic DNA was isolated from every sorted fraction and measured by UV absorbance on a Nanodrop 2000c. TCR CDR3 regions were amplified from genomic DNA by multiplex PCR using the deep immunoSEQ assay. Genomic DNA extracted from each cell subset was distributed evenly over all wells of several immunoSEQ 96-well plates, and each plate served as one replicate. For sorted subsets, each replicate PCR was loaded with around 220 ng genomic DNA, equivalent to some 27,000 T cell genomes. Purified libraries were measured with a Qubit 3.0 fluorometer, size-checked on a Bioanalyzer 2100, and measured again with the KAPA Library Quantification kit. A separate single-read 150-cycle Illumina NextSeq 550 flow cell was used to sequence each immunoSEQ 96-well plate. Under the source paper's analysis protocol: Because only junctional sequences without quality scores were contained in the immunoSEQ output, filtering matching that applied to full-length reads could not be performed. To assign V/J genes and CDR3, sequences were annotated using PyIR, a Python wrapper for IgBLAST v1.9, with IMGT germline references. Reads were removed for weak V/J assignments (E-value above 1e-6), missing CDR3, stop codons, out-of-frame junctions, or ambiguous translated residues. A V3J clonotype was defined by an identical inferred V gene, J gene, and CDR3 amino acid sequence. Percentage overlap between repertoires was computed as shared unique clonotypes divided by the size of the smaller repertoire. Repertoire richness was assessed with RTK rarefaction, the Chao1 estimator, and Recon v2.1 estimates of unobserved clonotypes. Generation probabilities for all TCRbeta clonotypes obtained by the gDNA method from several donors were computed using OLGA. This immuneACCESS table, as held by TCRdb, lists in-frame sequences with V and J called but not all clones. Of the missing ones, under half trace to an unresolved V gene in checked studies; the others have no known cause. V and J calls and clone size come straight from that table; D and trimming were deduced from the DNA. Counted in this sample were about 650,000 clones; just under 97% of them appeared once. The top ten constitute 0.11% of the sample.

With respect to this clone: Its antigen remains unidentified. Nothing much larger sits one base from this clone, and base qualities are not available.

V loses 6 bases, J loses 0 bases, and the germline ends lie 12 bases apart. The CDR3 numbers 15 residues from cysteine through phenylalanine. The CDR3 DNA has 45 bases and is translated from base 1. The germline V gene encodes CDR1 MNHEY and CDR2 SVGAGI. The specimen sequenced was naive CD8+ T cells sorted from blood. The meaning of the sample's cell subset or site label: CD45RA+CCR7+. The receptor chain draws on TRBV6-5 and TRBJ2-1, with the D gene uncertain. This TCR was sampled from a woman aged 25-40 years in good health. The nucleotide sequence reads TGTGCCAGCAGCCCTGACTCAGGCTCCTACAATGAGCAGTTCTTC. This sequence encodes CASSPDSGSYNEQFF.